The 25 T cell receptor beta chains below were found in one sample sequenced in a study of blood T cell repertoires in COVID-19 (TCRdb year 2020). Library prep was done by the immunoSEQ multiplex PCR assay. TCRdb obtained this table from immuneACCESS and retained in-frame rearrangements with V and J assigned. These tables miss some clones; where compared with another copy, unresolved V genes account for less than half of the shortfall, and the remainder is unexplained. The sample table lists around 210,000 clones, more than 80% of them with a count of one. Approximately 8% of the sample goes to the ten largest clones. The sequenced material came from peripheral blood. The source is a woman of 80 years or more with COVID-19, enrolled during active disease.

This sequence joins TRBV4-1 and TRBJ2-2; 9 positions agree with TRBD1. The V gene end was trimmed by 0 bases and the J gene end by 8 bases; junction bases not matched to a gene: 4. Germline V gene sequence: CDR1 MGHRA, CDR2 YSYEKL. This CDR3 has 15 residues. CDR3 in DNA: TGCGCCAGCAGCCAAGAAGGGACAGGGACTGGGGAGCTGTTTTTT. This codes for CASSQEGTGTGELFF.

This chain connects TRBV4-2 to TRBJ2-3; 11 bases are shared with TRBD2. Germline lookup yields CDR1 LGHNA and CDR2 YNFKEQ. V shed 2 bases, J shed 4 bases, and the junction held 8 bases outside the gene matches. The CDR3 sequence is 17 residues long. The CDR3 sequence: CASSQSPPSGGPDTQYF. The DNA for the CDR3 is TGTGCCAGCAGCCAAAGCCCGCCTAGCGGGGGGCCAGATACGCAGTATTTT.

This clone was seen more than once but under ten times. DNA for the CDR3: TGTGCCAGCAGCCCGCGGGGCGGGGGACCCCCGGATACGCAGTATTTT. Protein: CASSPRGGGPPDTQYF. The chain links TRBV27 to TRBJ2-3; 7 bases are a match to TRBD2. Germline loops: CDR1 MNHEY, CDR2 SMNVEV (reference sequence). Trimming removed 6 bases from V and 6 bases from J; junction bases left unmatched: 15. There are 16 residues in the CDR3.

CDR3 DNA: TGTGCCACTCCGGGGGTGGAGTATGGCTACACCTTC. Residues: CATPGVEYGYTF. V gene TRBV28 combines with J gene TRBJ1-2; TRBD1 might be the D (5 bases). Trimming pared 10 bases from V and 5 bases from J, leaving 14 bases between. Per the germline V gene, CDR1 is MDHEN and CDR2 is SYDVKM. The CDR3 runs 12 residues.

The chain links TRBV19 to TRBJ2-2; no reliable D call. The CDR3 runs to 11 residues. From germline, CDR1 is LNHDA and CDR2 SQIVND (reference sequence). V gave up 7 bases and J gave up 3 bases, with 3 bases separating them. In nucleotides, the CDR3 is TGTGCCAGTACCTACACCGGGGAGCTGTTTTTT. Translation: CASTYTGELFF.

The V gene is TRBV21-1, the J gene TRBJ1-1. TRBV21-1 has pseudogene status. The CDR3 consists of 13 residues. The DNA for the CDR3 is TGTGCCAGCAGCAGGTGGAGGTGCACTGAAGCTTTCTTT. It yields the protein CASSRWRCTEAFF.

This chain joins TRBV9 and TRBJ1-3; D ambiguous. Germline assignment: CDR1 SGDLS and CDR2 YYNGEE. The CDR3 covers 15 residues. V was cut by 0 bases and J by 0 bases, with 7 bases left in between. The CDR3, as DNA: TGTGCCAGCAGCGTAGCAGGTTTCTCTGGAAACACCATATATTTT. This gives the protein CASSVAGFSGNTIYF.

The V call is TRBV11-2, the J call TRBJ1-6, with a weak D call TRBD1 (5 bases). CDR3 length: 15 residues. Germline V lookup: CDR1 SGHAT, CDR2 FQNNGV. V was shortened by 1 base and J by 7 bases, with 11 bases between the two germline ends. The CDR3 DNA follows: TGTGCCAGCAGCTTAGTGGAAGGGGTGAATTCACCCCTCCACTTT. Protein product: CASSLVEGVNSPLHF.

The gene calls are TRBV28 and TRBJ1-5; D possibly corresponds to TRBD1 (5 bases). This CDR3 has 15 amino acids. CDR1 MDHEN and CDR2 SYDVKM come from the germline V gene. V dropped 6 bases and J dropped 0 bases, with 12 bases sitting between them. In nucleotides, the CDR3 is TGTGCCAGCAGGCCGACAGTGAATAGCAATCAGCCCCAGCATTTT. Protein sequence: CASRPTVNSNQPQHF.

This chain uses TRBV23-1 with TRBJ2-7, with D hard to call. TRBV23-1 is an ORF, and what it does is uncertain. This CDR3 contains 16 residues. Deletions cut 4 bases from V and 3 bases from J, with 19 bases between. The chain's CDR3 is CASSLGLKAAVYEQYF. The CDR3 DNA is TGCGCCAGCAGTCTAGGCCTTAAGGCGGCCGTCTACGAGCAGTACTTC.

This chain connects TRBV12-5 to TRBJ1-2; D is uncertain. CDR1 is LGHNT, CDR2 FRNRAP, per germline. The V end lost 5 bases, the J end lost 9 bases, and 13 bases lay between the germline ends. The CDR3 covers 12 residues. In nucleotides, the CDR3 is TGTGCTAGTGGTATCTTACCAGGAAGCTACACCTTC. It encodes CASGILPGSYTF.

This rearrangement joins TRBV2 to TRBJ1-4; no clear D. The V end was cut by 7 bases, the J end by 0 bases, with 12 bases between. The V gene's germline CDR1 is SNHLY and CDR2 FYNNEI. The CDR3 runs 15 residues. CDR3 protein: CASKRTAATNEKLFF. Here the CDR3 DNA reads TGTGCCAGCAAGCGTACGGCAGCAACTAATGAAAAACTGTTTTTT.

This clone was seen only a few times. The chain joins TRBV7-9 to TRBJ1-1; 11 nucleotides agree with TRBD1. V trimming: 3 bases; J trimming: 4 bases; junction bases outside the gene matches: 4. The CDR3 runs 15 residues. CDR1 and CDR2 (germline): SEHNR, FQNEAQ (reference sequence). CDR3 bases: TGTGCCAGCAGCTTCGGGACAGGGGGGAGCACTGAAGCTTTCTTT. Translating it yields CASSFGTGGSTEAFF.

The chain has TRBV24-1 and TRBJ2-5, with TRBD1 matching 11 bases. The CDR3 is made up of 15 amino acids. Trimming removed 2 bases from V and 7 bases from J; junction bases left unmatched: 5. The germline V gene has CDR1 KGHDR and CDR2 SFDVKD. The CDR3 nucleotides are TGTGCCACCAGTGATTCCCCGGGACAGGGGGGGACCCAGTACTTC. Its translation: CATSDSPGQGGTQYF.

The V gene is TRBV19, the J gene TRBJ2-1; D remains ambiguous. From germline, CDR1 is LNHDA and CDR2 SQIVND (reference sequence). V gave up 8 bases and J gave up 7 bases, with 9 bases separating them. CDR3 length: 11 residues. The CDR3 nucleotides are TGTGCCAGTTCGGGTAGGAATGAGCAGTTCTTC. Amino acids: CASSGRNEQFF.

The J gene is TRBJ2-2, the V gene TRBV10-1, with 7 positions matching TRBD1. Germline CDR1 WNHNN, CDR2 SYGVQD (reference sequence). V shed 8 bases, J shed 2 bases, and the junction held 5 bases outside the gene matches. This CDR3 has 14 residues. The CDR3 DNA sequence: TGCGCCAGCCGCGGACAGGACAACACCGGGGAGCTGTTTTTT. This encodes CASRGQDNTGELFF.

The CDR3 loop is CASSEGTGRGSPLHF. The CDR3 DNA sequence: TGCGCCAGCAGCGAAGGGACAGGGCGAGGTTCACCCCTCCACTTT. V and J are TRBV5-1 and TRBJ1-6; 9 bases align to TRBD1. The trim removed 4 bases at V and 9 bases at J, leaving 8 bases unmatched. Germline assignment: CDR1 SGHRS and CDR2 YFSETQ. This CDR3 spans 15 amino acids. Together with reference TRBV5-1 and TRBJ1-6, the CDR3 gives the full variable domain: KAGVTQTPRYLIKTRGQQVTLSCSPISGHRSVSWYQQTPGQGLQFLFEYFSETQRNKGNFPGRFSGRQFSNSRSEMNVSTLELGDSALYLCASSEGTGRGSPLHFGNGTRLTVT.

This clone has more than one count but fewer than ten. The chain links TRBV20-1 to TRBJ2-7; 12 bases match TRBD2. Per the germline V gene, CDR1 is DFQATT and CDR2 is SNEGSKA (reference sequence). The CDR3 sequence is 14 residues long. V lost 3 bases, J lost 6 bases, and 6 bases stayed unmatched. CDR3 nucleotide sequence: TGCAGTGCTAGTACTAGCGGGAGGCCCGGCGAGCAGTACTTC. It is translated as CSASTSGRPGEQYF.

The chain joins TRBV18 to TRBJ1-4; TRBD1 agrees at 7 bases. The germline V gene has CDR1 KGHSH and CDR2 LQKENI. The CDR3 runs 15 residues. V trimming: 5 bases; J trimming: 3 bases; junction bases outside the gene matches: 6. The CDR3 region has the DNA TGTGCCAGCTCAGCACAGGGGATGGCTAATGAAAAACTGTTTTTT. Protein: CASSAQGMANEKLFF.

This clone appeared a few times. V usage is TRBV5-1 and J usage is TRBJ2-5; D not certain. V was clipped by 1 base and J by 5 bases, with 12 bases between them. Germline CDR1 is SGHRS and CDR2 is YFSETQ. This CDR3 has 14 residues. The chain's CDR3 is CASSLTAGEETQYF. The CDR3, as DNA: TGCGCCAGCAGCTTGACAGCAGGCGAGGAGACCCAGTACTTC.

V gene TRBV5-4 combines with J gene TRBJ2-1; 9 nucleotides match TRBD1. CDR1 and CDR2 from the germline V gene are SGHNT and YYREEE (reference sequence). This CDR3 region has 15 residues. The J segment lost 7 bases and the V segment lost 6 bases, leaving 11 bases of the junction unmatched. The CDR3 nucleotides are TGTGCCAGCAAATCCCGGGACAGGGAAACAAATGAGCAGTTCTTC. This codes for CASKSRDRETNEQFF.

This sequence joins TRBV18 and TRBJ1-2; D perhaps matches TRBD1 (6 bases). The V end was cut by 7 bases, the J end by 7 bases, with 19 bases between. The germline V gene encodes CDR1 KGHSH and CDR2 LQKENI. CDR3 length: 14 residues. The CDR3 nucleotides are TGTGCCAGCTTTCCATCTCCGGGGGGCGGTGGCTACACCTTC. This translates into CASFPSPGGGGYTF.

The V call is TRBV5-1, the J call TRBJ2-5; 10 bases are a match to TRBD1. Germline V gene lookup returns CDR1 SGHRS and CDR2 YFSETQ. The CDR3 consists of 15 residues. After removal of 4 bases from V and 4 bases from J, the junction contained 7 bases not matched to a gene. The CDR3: CASSPSGTGVETQYF. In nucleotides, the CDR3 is TGCGCCAGCAGCCCCTCCGGGACAGGGGTAGAGACCCAGTACTTC.

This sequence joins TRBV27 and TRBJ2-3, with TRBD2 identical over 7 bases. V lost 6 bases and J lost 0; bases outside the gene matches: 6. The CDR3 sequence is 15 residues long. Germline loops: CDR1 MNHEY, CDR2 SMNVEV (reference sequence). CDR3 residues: CASRAYSGSTDTQYF. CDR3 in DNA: TGTGCCAGCAGGGCCTATAGCGGGAGCACAGATACGCAGTATTTT.

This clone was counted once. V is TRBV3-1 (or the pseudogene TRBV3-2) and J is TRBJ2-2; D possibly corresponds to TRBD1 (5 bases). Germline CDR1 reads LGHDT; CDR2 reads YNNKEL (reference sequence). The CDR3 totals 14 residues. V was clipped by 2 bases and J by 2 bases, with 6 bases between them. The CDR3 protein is CASSQRGNTGELFF. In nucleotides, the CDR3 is TGTGCCAGCAGCCAAAGGGGAAACACCGGGGAGCTGTTTTTT.